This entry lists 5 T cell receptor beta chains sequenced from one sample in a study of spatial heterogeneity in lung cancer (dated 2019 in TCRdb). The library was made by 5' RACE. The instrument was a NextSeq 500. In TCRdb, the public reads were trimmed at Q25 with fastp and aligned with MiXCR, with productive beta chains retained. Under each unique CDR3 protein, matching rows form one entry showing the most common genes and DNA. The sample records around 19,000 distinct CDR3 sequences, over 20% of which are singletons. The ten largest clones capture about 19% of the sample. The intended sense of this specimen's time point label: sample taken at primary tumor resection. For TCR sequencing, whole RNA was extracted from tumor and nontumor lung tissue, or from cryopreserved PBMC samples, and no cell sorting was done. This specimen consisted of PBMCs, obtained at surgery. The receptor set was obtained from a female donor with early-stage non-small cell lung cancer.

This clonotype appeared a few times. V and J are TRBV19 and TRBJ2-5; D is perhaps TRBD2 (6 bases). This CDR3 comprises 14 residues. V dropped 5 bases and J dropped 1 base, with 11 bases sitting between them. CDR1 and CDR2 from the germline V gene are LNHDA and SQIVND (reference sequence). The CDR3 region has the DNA TGTGCCAGTAGTCAGGCCGGGGGCCAAGAGACCCAGTACTTC. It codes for CASSQAGGQETQYF. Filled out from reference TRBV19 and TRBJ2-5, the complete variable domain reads DGGITQSPKYLFRKEGQNVTLSCEQNLNHDAMYWYRQDPGQGLRLIYYSQIVNDFQKGDIAEGYSVSREKKESFPLTVTSAQKNPTAFYLCASSQAGGQETQYFGPGTRLLVL.

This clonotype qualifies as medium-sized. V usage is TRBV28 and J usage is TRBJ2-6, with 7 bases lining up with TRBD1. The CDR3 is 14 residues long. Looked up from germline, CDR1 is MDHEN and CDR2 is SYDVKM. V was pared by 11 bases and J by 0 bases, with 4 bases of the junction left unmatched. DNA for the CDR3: TGTGCCGCTAACAGGGGCTCTGGGGCCAACGTCCTGACTTTC. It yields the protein CAANRGSGANVLTF.

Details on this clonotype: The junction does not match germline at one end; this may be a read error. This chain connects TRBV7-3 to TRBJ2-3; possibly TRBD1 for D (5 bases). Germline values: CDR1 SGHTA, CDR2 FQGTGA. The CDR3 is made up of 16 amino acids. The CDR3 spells CASSLNPIAGTGTQYF. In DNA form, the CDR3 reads TGTGCCAGCAGCTTAAATCCCATCGCCGGCACAGGTACGCAGTATTTT.

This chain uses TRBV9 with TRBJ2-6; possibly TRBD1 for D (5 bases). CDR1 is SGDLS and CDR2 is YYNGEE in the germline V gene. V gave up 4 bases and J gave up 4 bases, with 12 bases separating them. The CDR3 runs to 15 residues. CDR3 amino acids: CASSFWGAGANVLTF. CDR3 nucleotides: TGTGCCAGCAGCTTTTGGGGCGCCGGGGCCAACGTCCTGACTTTC.

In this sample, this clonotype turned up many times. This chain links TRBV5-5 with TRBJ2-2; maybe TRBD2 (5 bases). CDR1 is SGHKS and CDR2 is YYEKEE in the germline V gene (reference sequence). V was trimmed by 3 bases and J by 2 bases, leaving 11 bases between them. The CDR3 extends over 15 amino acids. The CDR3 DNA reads TGTGCCAGCAGCTACCGGGATGGAAACACCGGGGAGCTGTTTTTT. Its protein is CASSYRDGNTGELFF.